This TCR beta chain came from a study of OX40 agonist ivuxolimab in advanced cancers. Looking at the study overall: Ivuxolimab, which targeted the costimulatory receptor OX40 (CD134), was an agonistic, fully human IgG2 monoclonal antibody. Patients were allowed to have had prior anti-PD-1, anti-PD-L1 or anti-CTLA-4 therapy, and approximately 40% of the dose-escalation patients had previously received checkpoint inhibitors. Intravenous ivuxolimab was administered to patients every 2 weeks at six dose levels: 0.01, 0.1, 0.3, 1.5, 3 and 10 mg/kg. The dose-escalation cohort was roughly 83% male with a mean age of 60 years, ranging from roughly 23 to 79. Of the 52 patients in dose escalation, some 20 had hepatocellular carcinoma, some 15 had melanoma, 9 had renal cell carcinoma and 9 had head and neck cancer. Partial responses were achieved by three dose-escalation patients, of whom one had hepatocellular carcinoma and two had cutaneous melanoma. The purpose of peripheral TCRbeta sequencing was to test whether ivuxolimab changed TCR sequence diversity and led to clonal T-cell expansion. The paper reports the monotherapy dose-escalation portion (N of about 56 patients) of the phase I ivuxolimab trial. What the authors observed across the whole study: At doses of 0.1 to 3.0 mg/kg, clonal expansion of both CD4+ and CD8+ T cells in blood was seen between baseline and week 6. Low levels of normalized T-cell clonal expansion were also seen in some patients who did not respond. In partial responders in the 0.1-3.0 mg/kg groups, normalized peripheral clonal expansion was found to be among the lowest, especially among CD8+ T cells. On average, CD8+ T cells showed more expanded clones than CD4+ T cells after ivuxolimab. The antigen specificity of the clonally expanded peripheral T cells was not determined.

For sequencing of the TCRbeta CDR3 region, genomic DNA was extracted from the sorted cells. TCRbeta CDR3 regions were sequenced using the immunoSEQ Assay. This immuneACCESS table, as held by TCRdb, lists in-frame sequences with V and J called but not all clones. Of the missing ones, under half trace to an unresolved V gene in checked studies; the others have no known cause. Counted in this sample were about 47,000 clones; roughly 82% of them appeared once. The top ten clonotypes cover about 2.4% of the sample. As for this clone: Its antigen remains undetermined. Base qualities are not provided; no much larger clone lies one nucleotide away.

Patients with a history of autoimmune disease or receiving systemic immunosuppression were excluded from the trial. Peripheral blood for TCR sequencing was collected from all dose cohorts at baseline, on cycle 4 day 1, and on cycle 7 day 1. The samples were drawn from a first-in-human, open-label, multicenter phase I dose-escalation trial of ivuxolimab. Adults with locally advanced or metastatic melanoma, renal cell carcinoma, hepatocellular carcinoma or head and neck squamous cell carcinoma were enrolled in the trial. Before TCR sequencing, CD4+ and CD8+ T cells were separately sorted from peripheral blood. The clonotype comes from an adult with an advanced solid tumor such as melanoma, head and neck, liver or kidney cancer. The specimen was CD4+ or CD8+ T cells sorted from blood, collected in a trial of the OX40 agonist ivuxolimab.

The CDR3 region has the sequence CAWSVLAGYTGELFF. The sequence in DNA is TGTGCCTGGAGTGTACTGGCGGGATACACCGGGGAGCTGTTTTTT. This chain is built from TRBV30 and TRBJ2-2; the best D guess is TRBD2, with 6 bases matching. The CDR3 covers 15 residues, taking in both the cysteine and the phenylalanine. The only DNA kept is the CDR3, 45 bases in frame from the first base. V is cut by 0 bases and J by 3 bases, and the space between the germline ends is 11 bases. CDR1 is given as GTSNPN and CDR2 as SVGIG, both from the germline V gene (reference sequence).